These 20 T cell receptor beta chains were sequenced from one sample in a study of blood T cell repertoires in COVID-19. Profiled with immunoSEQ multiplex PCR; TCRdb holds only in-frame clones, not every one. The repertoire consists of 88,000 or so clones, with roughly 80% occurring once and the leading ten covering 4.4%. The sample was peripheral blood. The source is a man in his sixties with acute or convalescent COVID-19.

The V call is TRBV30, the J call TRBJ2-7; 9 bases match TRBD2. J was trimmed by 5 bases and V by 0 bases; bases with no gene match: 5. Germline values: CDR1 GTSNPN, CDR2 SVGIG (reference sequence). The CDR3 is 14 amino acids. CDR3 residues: CAWSVRGGSDEQYF. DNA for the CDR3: TGTGCCTGGAGTGTGCGGGGGGGATCGGACGAGCAGTACTTC.

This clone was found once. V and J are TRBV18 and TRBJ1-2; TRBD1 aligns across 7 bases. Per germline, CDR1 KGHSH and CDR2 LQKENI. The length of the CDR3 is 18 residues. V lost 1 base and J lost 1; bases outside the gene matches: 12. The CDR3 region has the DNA TGTGCCAGCTCACCACTAAGTAAATTAGGACAGGTTAACTATGGCTACACCTTC. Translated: CASSPLSKLGQVNYGYTF. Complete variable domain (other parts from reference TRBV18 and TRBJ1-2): NAGVMQNPRHLVRRRGQEARLRCSPMKGHSHVYWYRQLPEEGLKFMVYLQKENIIDESGMPKERFSAEFPKEGPSILRIQQVVRGDSAAYFCASSPLSKLGQVNYGYTFGSGTRLTVV.

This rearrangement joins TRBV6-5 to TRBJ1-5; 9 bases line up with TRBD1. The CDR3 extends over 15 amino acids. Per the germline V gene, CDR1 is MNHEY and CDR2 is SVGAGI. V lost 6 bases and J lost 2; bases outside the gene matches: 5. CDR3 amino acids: CASSRQGGGNQPQHF. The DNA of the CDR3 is TGTGCCAGCAGCCGACAGGGGGGAGGCAATCAGCCCCAGCATTTT.

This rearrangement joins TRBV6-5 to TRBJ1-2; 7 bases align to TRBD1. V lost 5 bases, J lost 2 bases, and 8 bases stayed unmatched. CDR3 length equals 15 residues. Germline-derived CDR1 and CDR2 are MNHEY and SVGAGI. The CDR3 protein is CASSTRRDSNYGYTF. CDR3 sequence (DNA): TGTGCCAGCAGTACCCGCCGGGACAGCAACTATGGCTACACCTTC.

The DNA of the CDR3 is TGCGCCAGCAGCTTGGGCTCCTTCCTTACTTACAATGAGCAGTTCTTC. It codes for CASSLGSFLTYNEQFF. This chain links TRBV5-1 with TRBJ2-1; no firm D call. V lost 0 bases, J lost 4 bases, and 14 bases lay in between. Germline V gene sequence: CDR1 SGHRS, CDR2 YFSETQ. The CDR3 is 16 amino acids. Full variable domain (remainder filled in from reference TRBV5-1 and TRBJ2-1): KAGVTQTPRYLIKTRGQQVTLSCSPISGHRSVSWYQQTPGQGLQFLFEYFSETQRNKGNFPGRFSGRQFSNSRSEMNVSTLELGDSALYLCASSLGSFLTYNEQFFGPGTRLTVL.

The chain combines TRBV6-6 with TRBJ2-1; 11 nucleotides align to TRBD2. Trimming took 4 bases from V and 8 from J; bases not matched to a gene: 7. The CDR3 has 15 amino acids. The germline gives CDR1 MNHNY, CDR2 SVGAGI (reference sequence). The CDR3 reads CASSFLAGGFHEQFF. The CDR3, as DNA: TGTGCCAGCAGTTTTCTAGCGGGAGGTTTCCATGAGCAGTTCTTC.

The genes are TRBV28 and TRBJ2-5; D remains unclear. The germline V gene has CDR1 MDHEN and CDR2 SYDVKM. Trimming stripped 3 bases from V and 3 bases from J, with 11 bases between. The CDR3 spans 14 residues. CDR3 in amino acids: CASSFIAVKETQYF. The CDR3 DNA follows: TGTGCCAGCAGTTTTATTGCAGTAAAAGAGACCCAGTACTTC.

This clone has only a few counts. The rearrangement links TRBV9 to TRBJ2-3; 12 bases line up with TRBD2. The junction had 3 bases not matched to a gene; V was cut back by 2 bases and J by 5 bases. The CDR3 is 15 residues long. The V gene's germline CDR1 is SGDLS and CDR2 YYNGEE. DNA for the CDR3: TGTGCCAGCAGCGTGACGACTAGCGGGGGAGATACGCAGTATTTT. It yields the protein CASSVTTSGGDTQYF.

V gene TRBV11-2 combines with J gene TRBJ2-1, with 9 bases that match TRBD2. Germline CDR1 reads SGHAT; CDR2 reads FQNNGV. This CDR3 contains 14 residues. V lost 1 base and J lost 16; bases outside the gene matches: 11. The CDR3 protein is CASSLVNSGGPKFF. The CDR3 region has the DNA TGTGCCAGCAGCTTAGTAAATAGCGGGGGACCCAAATTCTTC. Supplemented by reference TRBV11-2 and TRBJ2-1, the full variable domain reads EAGVAQSPRYKIIEKRQSVAFWCNPISGHATLYWYQQILGQGPKLLIQFQNNGVVDDSQLPKDRFSAERLKGVDSTLKIQPAKLEDSAVYLCASSLVNSGGPKFFGPGTRLTVL.

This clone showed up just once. The CDR3 here is CASRAQGYTEAFF. Written as DNA, the CDR3 is TGTGCCAGCAGGGCCCAGGGCTACACTGAAGCTTTCTTT. V gene TRBV28 combines with J gene TRBJ1-1; maybe TRBD1 (5 bases). The V end was cut by 6 bases, the J end by 3 bases, with 11 bases between. Germline V gene sequence: CDR1 MDHEN, CDR2 SYDVKM. The CDR3 runs 13 residues.

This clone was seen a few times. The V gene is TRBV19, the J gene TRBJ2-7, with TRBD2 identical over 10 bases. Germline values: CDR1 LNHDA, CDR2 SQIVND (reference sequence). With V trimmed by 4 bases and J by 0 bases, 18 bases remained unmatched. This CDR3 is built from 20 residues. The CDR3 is CASSTSPLAGGMTSSYEQYF. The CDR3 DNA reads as TGTGCCAGTAGTACGTCCCCCTTAGCGGGAGGTATGACGAGCTCCTACGAGCAGTACTTC.

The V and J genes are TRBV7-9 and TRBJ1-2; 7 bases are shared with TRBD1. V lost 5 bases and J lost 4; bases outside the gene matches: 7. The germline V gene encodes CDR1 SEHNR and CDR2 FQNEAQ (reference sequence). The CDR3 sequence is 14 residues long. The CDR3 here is CASSRQGQIYGYTF. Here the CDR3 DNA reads TGTGCCAGCAGCCGACAGGGACAGATCTATGGCTACACCTTC.

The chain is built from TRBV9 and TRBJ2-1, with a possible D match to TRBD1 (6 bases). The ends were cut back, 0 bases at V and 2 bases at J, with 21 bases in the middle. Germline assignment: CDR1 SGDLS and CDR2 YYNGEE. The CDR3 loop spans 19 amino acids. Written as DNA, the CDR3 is TGTGCCAGCAGCGTAGCGGCCTCCACCGGGACAAGAGCCTACAATGAGCAGTTCTTC. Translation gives CASSVAASTGTRAYNEQFF.

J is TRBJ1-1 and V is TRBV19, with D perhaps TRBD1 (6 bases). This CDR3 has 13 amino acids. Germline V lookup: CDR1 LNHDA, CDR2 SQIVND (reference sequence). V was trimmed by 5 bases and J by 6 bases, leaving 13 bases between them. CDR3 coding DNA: TGTGCCAGTAGTGTTACAGGGTTCGCTGAAGCTTTCTTT. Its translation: CASSVTGFAEAFF.

DNA for the CDR3: TGTGCCATCAAGTTGGACAGCTCTGGAAACACCATATATTTT. Encoded protein: CAIKLDSSGNTIYF. The J gene is TRBJ1-3, the V gene TRBV10-3; perhaps TRBD1 as D (6 bases). The CDR3 consists of 14 residues. Trimming took 7 bases from V and 0 from J, leaving 10 bases between them. Germline loops: CDR1 ENHRY, CDR2 SYGVKD.

CDR3 sequence reads: CASSLAGGRYTQYF. In DNA form, the CDR3 reads TGTGCCAGCAGCTTAGCAGGGGGTCGGTATACGCAGTATTTT. The rearrangement joins TRBV7-2 to TRBJ2-3, with TRBD1 as a possible D gene (6 bases). Trimming took 0 bases from V and 7 from J, leaving 11 bases between them. The CDR3 sequence is 14 residues long. Germline V gene sequence: CDR1 SGHTA, CDR2 FQGNSA.

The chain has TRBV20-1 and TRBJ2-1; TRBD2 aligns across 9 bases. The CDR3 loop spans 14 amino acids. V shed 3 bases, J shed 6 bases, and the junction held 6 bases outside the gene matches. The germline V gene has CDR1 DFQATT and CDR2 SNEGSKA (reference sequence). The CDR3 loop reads CSASGLAGFNEQFF. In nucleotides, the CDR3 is TGCAGTGCTAGTGGGCTAGCGGGATTCAATGAGCAGTTCTTC.

Here the CDR3 DNA reads TGTGCCTGCGCAACCCTTGCCAACGGCTATGGCTACACCTTC. Translating it yields CACATLANGYGYTF. This chain links TRBV19 with TRBJ1-2; D not certain. Germline V gene data show CDR1 as LNHDA and CDR2 as SQIVND (reference sequence). CDR3 size: 14 residues. V was pared by 11 bases and J by 4 bases, with 20 bases between. The variable domain in full, with the rest retrieved from reference TRBV19 and TRBJ1-2, is DGGITQSPKYLFRKEGQNVTLSCEQNLNHDAMYWYRQDPGQGLRLIYYSQIVNDFQKGDIAEGYSVSREKKESFPLTVTSAQKNPTAFYLCACATLANGYGYTFGSGTRLTVV.

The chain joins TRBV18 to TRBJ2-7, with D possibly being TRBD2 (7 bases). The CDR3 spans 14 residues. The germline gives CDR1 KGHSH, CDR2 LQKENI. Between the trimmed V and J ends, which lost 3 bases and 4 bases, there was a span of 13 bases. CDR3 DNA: TGTGCCAGCTCACCGGCGGGGGCTAGGTACGAGCAGTACTTC. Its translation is CASSPAGARYEQYF.

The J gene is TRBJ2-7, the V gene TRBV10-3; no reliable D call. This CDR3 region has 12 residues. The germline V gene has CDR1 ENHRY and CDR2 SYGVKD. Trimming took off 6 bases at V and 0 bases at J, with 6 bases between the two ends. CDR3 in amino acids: CAISPSSYEQYF. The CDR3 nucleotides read TGTGCCATCAGCCCTAGCTCCTACGAGCAGTACTTC.